The 23 T cell receptor beta chains listed next were all sequenced from one sample in a study of CD8 T cells in ankylosing spondylitis. The antigens of these receptors remain unknown. TCRdb processed the 5' RACE reads anew with MiXCR; each CDR3 protein has one entry. The sample holds about 510,000 distinct CDR3 sequences, 5.3% seen once. Study results and caveats: A motif of seven or eight highly homologous TCR beta variants was seen as apparently characteristic of ankylosing spondylitis blood.

The sequencing sample was made of blood, either unsorted or a sorted T cell fraction (not recorded which). The receptors were gathered from a male donor with ankylosing spondylitis.

This clonotype has a count of ten or more. The chain uses TRBV24-1 and TRBJ1-2; D gene unclear. This CDR3 has 14 residues. The germline V and J ends were trimmed by 4 bases and 7 bases, with 15 bases remaining between them. Germline CDR1 KGHDR, CDR2 SFDVKD. In DNA form, the CDR3 reads TGTGCCACCAGTGAAAACCGGGTCGCAGCTGGCTACACCTTC. Translation: CATSENRVAAGYTF.

This clonotype was found many times. The V and J genes are TRBV7-2 and TRBJ2-3; 11 nucleotides agree with TRBD2. The CDR3 extends over 16 amino acids. Germline V gene lookup returns CDR1 SGHTA and CDR2 FQGNSA. The J segment lost 8 bases and the V segment lost 1 base, leaving 8 bases of the junction unmatched. The CDR3 region has the DNA TGTGCCAGCAGCTTAGGGACTAGCGGGTTGTTAGGTACGCAGTATTTT. Translated: CASSLGTSGLLGTQYF. Filled out from reference TRBV7-2 and TRBJ2-3, the complete variable domain reads GAGVSQSPSNKVTEKGKDVELRCDPISGHTALYWYRQSLGQGLEFLIYFQGNSAPDKSGLPSDRFSAERTGGSVSTLTIQRTQQEDSAVYLCASSLGTSGLLGTQYFGPGTRLTVL.

This clonotype was seen many times. This chain links TRBV5-1 with TRBJ1-4; D not resolved. V lost 7 bases and J lost 5, with 12 bases in between. CDR1 and CDR2 (germline): SGHRS, YFSETQ. This CDR3 comprises 13 residues. The CDR3 DNA follows: TGCGCCAGCTCCAGACGGGGAAATGAAAAACTGTTTTTT. Translating it yields CASSRRGNEKLFF.

The rearrangement joins TRBV12-3 or TRBV12-4 to TRBJ2-7; no clear D gene. This CDR3 is built from 14 residues. The V end lost 2 bases, the J end lost 3 bases, and 11 bases lay between the germline ends. Here the CDR3 DNA reads TGTGCCAGCAGTTTAACCCCCGGATTCTACGAGCAGTACTTC. It is translated as CASSLTPGFYEQYF.

This clonotype was seen more than once but under ten times. In DNA form, the CDR3 reads TGTGCCAGCAGTTACCACAGAACGCGGCCCTCACAAGAGACCCAGTACTTC. It yields the protein CASSYHRTRPSQETQYF. The chain joins TRBV6-5 to TRBJ2-5, with D uncertain. CDR3 length: 17 residues. The germline V and J ends were trimmed by 2 bases and 2 bases, with 18 bases remaining between them. Per the germline V gene, CDR1 is MNHEY and CDR2 is SVGAGI.

There are many counts of this clonotype. The V and J genes are TRBV20-1 and TRBJ2-1, with TRBD2 identical over 14 bases. This CDR3 is built from 21 residues. The V gene's germline CDR1 is DFQATT and CDR2 SNEGSKA (reference sequence). Trimming cost V 6 bases and J 1 base; bases outside gene matches: 20. CDR3 residues: CSASWGIGLAGGPDSYNEQFF. The CDR3 coding sequence is TGCAGTGCCTCCTGGGGGATCGGACTAGCGGGGGGTCCTGATTCCTACAATGAGCAGTTCTTC.

Ten or more counts support this clonotype. This chain connects TRBV5-1 to TRBJ2-2, with TRBD2 identical over 8 bases. CDR1 and CDR2 from the germline V gene are SGHRS and YFSETQ. The CDR3 runs to 13 residues. The V segment lost 9 bases and the J segment 5 bases; nucleotides outside the gene matches: 6. CDR3 in amino acids: CATRTSQTGELFF. CDR3 bases: TGCGCCACCCGGACTAGCCAGACCGGGGAGCTGTTTTTT. Variable domain in full (rest from reference TRBV5-1 and TRBJ2-2): KAGVTQTPRYLIKTRGQQVTLSCSPISGHRSVSWYQQTPGQGLQFLFEYFSETQRNKGNFPGRFSGRQFSNSRSEMNVSTLELGDSALYLCATRTSQTGELFFGEGSRLTVL.

This clonotype was picked up many times. One end of the junction is discordant with germline, which a read error may explain. This sequence joins TRBV18 and TRBJ2-5; 8 nucleotides line up with TRBD2. The germline gives CDR1 KGHSH, CDR2 LQKENI. The CDR3 spans 14 residues. The DNA for the CDR3 is TGTGCCAGCTCGCCACTAGCGGCTCAAGAGACCCAGTACTTC. As protein: CASSPLAAQETQYF.

In this sample, this clonotype turned up a few times. The gene calls are TRBV5-1 and TRBJ2-2; D possibly corresponds to TRBD1 (6 bases). The V gene's germline CDR1 is SGHRS and CDR2 YFSETQ. The CDR3 runs to 16 residues. Deletions cut 0 bases from V and 6 bases from J, with 15 bases between. CDR3 in amino acids: CASSLAVGPGAGELFF. DNA of the CDR3: TGCGCCAGCAGCTTGGCCGTCGGACCAGGGGCCGGGGAGCTGTTTTTT.

This clonotype was detected only a few times. The chain has TRBV29-1 and TRBJ2-1; D perhaps matches TRBD1 (7 bases). The CDR3 totals 13 residues. Trimming stripped 0 bases from V and 12 bases from J, with 15 bases between. Per the germline V gene, CDR1 is SQVTM and CDR2 is ANQGSEA. CDR3 protein: CSVEETRTGGQFF. For the CDR3, the DNA is TGCAGCGTTGAAGAGACTAGGACAGGAGGGCAGTTCTTC.

The rearrangement links TRBV5-1 to TRBJ2-1, with D uncertain. The CDR3 consists of 13 residues. Trimming shortened V by 1 base and J by 4 bases, and 6 bases separated the two germline ends. Looked up from germline, CDR1 is SGHRS and CDR2 is YFSETQ. This CDR3 reads CASSLKVYNEQFF. The CDR3 DNA follows: TGCGCCAGCAGCTTGAAAGTATACAATGAGCAGTTCTTC. The entire variable domain, with the rest obtained from reference TRBV5-1 and TRBJ2-1, is as follows: KAGVTQTPRYLIKTRGQQVTLSCSPISGHRSVSWYQQTPGQGLQFLFEYFSETQRNKGNFPGRFSGRQFSNSRSEMNVSTLELGDSALYLCASSLKVYNEQFFGPGTRLTVL.

The chain is built from TRBV4-2 and TRBJ2-7; TRBD1 might be the D (5 bases). CDR1 LGHNA and CDR2 YNFKEQ come from the germline V gene. The CDR3 loop spans 13 amino acids. Trimming took 5 bases from V and 6 from J, leaving 14 bases between them. CDR3 loop: CASSAGLGCEQYF. The CDR3 bases are TGTGCCAGCAGCGCAGGGCTCGGCTGCGAGCAGTACTTC.

This clonotype was seen at least ten times. The rearrangement uses TRBV18 and TRBJ2-3; possibly TRBD1 for D (5 bases). CDR3 length equals 14 residues. V lost 2 bases to trimming and J lost 7 bases, with 13 bases between them. Germline CDR1 and CDR2: KGHSH and LQKENI. The CDR3 region is CASSPSGPVYTQYF. The CDR3 nucleotides read TGTGCCAGCTCACCATCAGGGCCAGTCTATACGCAGTATTTT.

The chain combines TRBV20-1 with TRBJ2-7; perhaps TRBD1 as D (6 bases). The V end was cut by 6 bases, the J end by 2 bases, with 14 bases between. The V gene's germline CDR1 is DFQATT and CDR2 SNEGSKA (reference sequence). The CDR3 spans 13 residues. CDR3 amino acids: CSAHTGLAYEQYF. CDR3 bases: TGCAGTGCACACACAGGGCTAGCCTACGAGCAGTACTTC.

The CDR3 loop reads CASSTGPRMAQYF. CDR3 bases: TGCGCCAGCAGCACGGGACCACGAATGGCCCAGTACTTC. The chain is built from TRBV5-1 and TRBJ2-5; D is possibly TRBD1 or TRBD2 (5 bases each). The length of the CDR3 is 13 residues. Deletions cut 4 bases from V and 9 bases from J, with 16 bases between. CDR1 is SGHRS and CDR2 is YFSETQ in the germline V gene.

As to this clonotype: A much larger clone sits a single nucleotide away, making a read error possible. The rearrangement uses TRBV20-1 and TRBJ2-2, with unresolved D. This CDR3 region has 14 residues. Trimming took off 6 bases at V and 2 bases at J, with 13 bases between the two ends. Germline values: CDR1 DFQATT, CDR2 SNEGSKA (reference sequence). For the CDR3, the DNA is TGCAGTGCCCCCAAGCAGAGAAACACCGGGGAGCTGTTTTTT. It specifies CSAPKQRNTGELFF.

This clonotype appeared many times. CDR3 DNA sequence: TGCGCCAGCAGCTTGGCCCTGGGAGTGGCAACTAATGAAAAACTGTTTTTT. This codes for CASSLALGVATNEKLFF. This chain links TRBV5-1 with TRBJ1-4; D gene uncertain. V was shortened by 0 bases and J by 0 bases, with 12 bases between the two germline ends. Germline V gene sequence: CDR1 SGHRS, CDR2 YFSETQ. The CDR3 extends over 17 amino acids.

This clonotype was detected ten times or more. The rearrangement links TRBV27 to TRBJ1-2; TRBD1 matches at 9 bases. This CDR3 has 18 amino acids. V lost 4 bases, J lost 6 bases, and 18 bases stayed unmatched. Germline V CDR1 and CDR2: MNHEY, SMNVEV (reference sequence). CDR3 loop: CASSSGTGMAIGPDGYTF. The CDR3 DNA reads as TGTGCCAGCAGTTCCGGGACAGGGATGGCGATCGGCCCTGATGGCTACACCTTC.

This clonotype was recorded at least ten times. The chain is built from TRBV5-1 and TRBJ1-1; 7 positions match TRBD1. The V gene end was trimmed by 7 bases and the J gene end by 3 bases; junction bases not matched to a gene: 9. Looked up from germline, CDR1 is SGHRS and CDR2 is YFSETQ. This CDR3 is built from 14 residues. The DNA of the CDR3 is TGCGCCAGCGCGTCAGGGGGGTACGACACTGAAGCTTTCTTT. It specifies CASASGGYDTEAFF.

This clonotype was recorded many times. V usage is TRBV29-1 and J usage is TRBJ2-7; D not certain. The CDR3 is made up of 12 amino acids. Germline V gene data show CDR1 as SQVTM and CDR2 as ANQGSEA. Deletions cut 4 bases from V and 5 bases from J, with 12 bases between. The CDR3 DNA reads as TGCAGCGTTGGAGGTAAGGGTGACGAGCAGTACTTC. This translates into CSVGGKGDEQYF.

This clonotype was recorded at least ten times. The genes are TRBV7-9 and TRBJ2-6; D is uncertain. Germline CDR1 and CDR2: SEHNR and FQNEAQ (reference sequence). The CDR3 consists of 12 residues. The V end lost 1 base, the J end lost 11 bases, and 6 bases lay between the germline ends. CDR3 in amino acids: CASSLDVDVLTF. CDR3 coding DNA: TGTGCCAGCAGCTTAGACGTGGACGTCCTGACTTTC.

This chain connects TRBV18 to TRBJ2-2; D may match TRBD1 or TRBD2 (5 bases each). The CDR3 extends over 16 amino acids. The V end was cut by 3 bases, the J end by 4 bases, with 15 bases between. CDR1 and CDR2 from the germline V gene are KGHSH and LQKENI. Written as DNA, the CDR3 is TGTGCCAGCTCACCGTCCGGGGCGCCGGGCACCGGGGAGCTGTTTTTT. Amino acids: CASSPSGAPGTGELFF.

At least ten counts were recorded for this clonotype. This chain links TRBV11-1 with TRBJ2-6; no reliable D call. From germline, CDR1 is SGHAT and CDR2 FQDESV (reference sequence). The CDR3 extends over 16 amino acids. Trimming left V 1 base short and J 0 bases short, with 7 bases between. For the CDR3, the DNA is TGTGCCAGCAGCTTAGAAGGCGTCTCTGGGGCCAACGTCCTGACTTTC. This gives the protein CASSLEGVSGANVLTF. The variable domain in full, completed from reference TRBV11-1 and TRBJ2-6, reads EAEVAQSPRYKITEKSQAVAFWCDPISGHATLYWYRQILGQGPELLVQFQDESVVDDSQLPKDRFSAERLKGVDSTLKIQPAELGDSAMYLCASSLEGVSGANVLTFGAGSRLTVL.